This is a list of T cell receptor beta chains from one sample in a study of blood T cell repertoires in COVID-19. Profiling relied on immunoSEQ multiplex PCR, and the TCRdb table lists in-frame clones only, not all of them. The table has a few hundred thousand clones, approximately 91% seen once. Sequencing was done on a sample of peripheral blood. The receptors come from a woman under 40 with COVID-19, enrolled during active disease. CDR3s include the opening cysteine and the closing phenylalanine or tryptophan. A D gene is named only where the DNA matches it firmly. Clone sizes are given selectively: once, few, many, or a class where the clone is expanded.

size: NA
D: NA
J: TRBJ1-5
V: TRBV6-5
CDR3: CASTGGPQHF
DNA: TGTGCCAGCACCGGCGGTCCCCAGCATTTT

size: NA
D: TRBD1
J: TRBJ2-1
V: TRBV5-1
CDR3: CASSLGQGIYNEQFF
DNA: TGCGCCAGCAGCTTGGGACAGGGGATCTACAATGAGCAGTTCTTC

size: once
D: NA
J: TRBJ2-1
V: TRBV5-1
CDR3: CASSFDKSYNEQFF
DNA: TGCGCCAGCAGCTTCGACAAATCCTACAATGAGCAGTTCTTC

size: once
D: TRBD1
J: TRBJ1-4
V: TRBV10-3
CDR3: CAISESKQGAKKLFF
DNA: TGTGCCATCAGTGAGTCGAAACAGGGGGCCAAAAAACTGTTTTTT

size: NA
D: NA
J: TRBJ1-6
V: TRBV7-9
CDR3: CASGRYNSPLHF
DNA: TGTGCCAGCGGTCGGTACAATTCACCCCTCCACTTT

size: NA
D: TRBD1
J: TRBJ2-5
V: TRBV6-5
CDR3: CASRPGQLVETQYF
DNA: TGTGCCAGCAGACCGGGACAGTTAGTAGAGACCCAGTACTTC

size: few
D: TRBD1
J: TRBJ2-5
V: TRBV19
CDR3: CASSGQGQETQYF
DNA: TGTGCCAGTAGCGGACAGGGTCAAGAGACCCAGTACTTC

size: NA
D: NA
J: TRBJ1-2
V: TRBV2
CDR3: CASSDSPSYYGYTF
DNA: TGTGCCAGCAGTGATTCCCCGTCTTACTATGGCTACACCTTC

size: NA
D: NA
J: TRBJ1-1
V: TRBV4-1
CDR3: CASSQVQIMNTEAFF
DNA: TGCGCCAGCAGCCAAGTACAGATCATGAACACTGAAGCTTTCTTT

size: NA
D: TRBD2
J: TRBJ2-7
V: TRBV28
CDR3: CASSPRTSGMREQYF
DNA: TGTGCCAGCAGCCCCCGGACTAGCGGGATGAGAGAGCAGTACTTC

size: NA
D: TRBD2
J: TRBJ2-1
V: TRBV6-2/TRBV6-3
CDR3: CASSYRSGGEQFF
DNA: TGTGCCAGCAGTTACCGTAGCGGGGGTGAGCAGTTCTTC

size: NA
D: NA
J: TRBJ1-2
V: TRBV6-5
CDR3: CASSWGGRFYGYTF
DNA: TGTGCCAGCAGTTGGGGAGGACGGTTCTATGGCTACACCTTC

size: NA
D: NA
J: TRBJ2-3
V: TRBV19
CDR3: CASSIVAISGEDTQYF
DNA: TGTGCCAGTAGTATAGTAGCGATCTCTGGAGAAGATACGCAGTATTTT

size: NA
D: NA
J: TRBJ1-3
V: TRBV3-1/TRBV3-2
CDR3: CASSQEATVSGNTIYF
DNA: TGTGCCAGCAGCCAAGAGGCGACAGTCTCTGGAAACACCATATATTTT

size: NA
D: TRBD1
J: TRBJ1-6
V: TRBV19
CDR3: CASKRDRNSPLHF
DNA: TGTGCCAGTAAGCGGGACAGGAATTCACCCCTCCACTTT

size: NA
D: NA
J: TRBJ2-7
V: TRBV28
CDR3: CASRGDRTRPKYF
DNA: TGTGCCAGCAGAGGGGACAGGACTAGACCGAAGTACTTC

size: NA
D: TRBD2
J: TRBJ2-7
V: TRBV2
CDR3: CASSDSTSVSYEQYF
DNA: TGTGCCAGCAGTGACTCGACTAGCGTTTCCTACGAGCAGTACTTC

size: NA
D: TRBD1
J: TRBJ1-4
V: TRBV18
CDR3: CASSLDRGLEKLFF
DNA: TGTGCCAGCTCCCTCGACAGGGGGCTCGAAAAACTGTTTTTT

size: NA
D: NA
J: TRBJ1-4
V: TRBV27
CDR3: CASNPATNEKLFF
DNA: TGTGCCAGCAACCCAGCGACTAATGAAAAACTGTTTTTT

size: NA
D: NA
J: TRBJ1-5
V: TRBV10-3
CDR3: CAISAGDQPQHF
DNA: TGTGCCATCAGTGCAGGGGATCAGCCCCAGCATTTT

size: NA
D: NA
J: TRBJ2-7
V: TRBV24-1
CDR3: CATSDLGGEQYF
DNA: TGTGCCACCAGTGATTTGGGAGGCGAGCAGTACTTC

size: NA
D: NA
J: TRBJ1-6
V: TRBV9
CDR3: CASSANTNSPLHF
DNA: TGTGCCAGCAGCGCCAACACCAATTCACCCCTCCACTTT

size: NA
D: NA
J: TRBJ1-1
V: TRBV5-1
CDR3: CASSLKVSGDTEAFF
DNA: TGCGCCAGCAGCTTGAAGGTGTCGGGGGACACTGAAGCTTTCTTT

size: NA
D: NA
J: TRBJ1-2
V: TRBV19
CDR3: CASRETQGNYGYTF
DNA: TGTGCCAGTAGGGAGACACAGGGTAACTATGGCTACACCTTC

size: NA
D: NA
J: TRBJ2-2
V: TRBV28
CDR3: CASSLLAPENTGELFF
DNA: TGTGCCAGCAGTTTATTAGCCCCTGAGAACACCGGGGAGCTGTTTTTT

size: NA
D: NA
J: TRBJ2-7
V: TRBV27
CDR3: CASSPLWGDTYEQYF
DNA: TGTGCCAGCAGTCCTTTATGGGGCGATACCTACGAGCAGTACTTC

size: NA
D: NA
J: TRBJ2-7
V: TRBV4-3
CDR3: CASSQDAGVYEQYF
DNA: TGCGCCAGCAGCCAAGACGCCGGGGTCTACGAGCAGTACTTC

size: NA
D: NA
J: TRBJ2-7
V: TRBV7-2
CDR3: CASSLGQRSYEQYF
DNA: TGTGCCAGCAGCTTAGGACAGAGATCCTACGAGCAGTACTTC

size: few
D: NA
J: TRBJ1-2
V: TRBV27
CDR3: CASSSQGAGGGYTF
DNA: TGTGCCAGCAGCTCACAGGGCGCGGGGGGAGGCTACACCTTC

size: NA
D: NA
J: TRBJ1-5
V: TRBV4-1
CDR3: CASSQEPPQGSQPQHF
DNA: TGCGCCAGCAGCCAAGAACCGCCCCAGGGGAGTCAGCCCCAGCATTTT

size: NA
D: TRBD1
J: TRBJ2-7
V: TRBV5-1
CDR3: CASSPGTGATYEQYF
DNA: TGCGCCAGCAGCCCGGGGACAGGGGCGACCTACGAGCAGTACTTC

size: NA
D: TRBD1
J: TRBJ2-7
V: TRBV18
CDR3: CASSLPGQGALYEQYF
DNA: TGTGCCAGCTCACTTCCGGGACAGGGGGCCCTCTACGAGCAGTACTTC

size: NA
D: NA
J: TRBJ1-1
V: TRBV2
CDR3: CASEDINQGNTEAFF
DNA: TGTGCCAGCGAGGACATCAATCAGGGGAACACTGAAGCTTTCTTT

size: NA
D: NA
J: TRBJ2-7
V: TRBV7-9
CDR3: CASSLETGSFAYEQYF
DNA: TGTGCCAGCAGCTTAGAAACGGGATCTTTCGCCTACGAGCAGTACTTC

size: NA
D: TRBD2
J: TRBJ2-1
V: TRBV24-1
CDR3: CATSVPSAGVSSNEQFF
DNA: TGTGCCACCAGTGTCCCCTCGGCGGGAGTGTCCTCCAATGAGCAGTTCTTC

size: NA
D: TRBD1
J: TRBJ2-7
V: TRBV27
CDR3: CASGTGINEQYF
DNA: TGTGCCAGCGGGACAGGGATCAACGAGCAGTACTTC

size: NA
D: NA
J: TRBJ2-7
V: TRBV12-3/TRBV12-4
CDR3: CASRPDSSYEQYF
DNA: TGTGCCAGCAGGCCGGACAGTTCCTACGAGCAGTACTTC

size: few
D: TRBD1
J: TRBJ1-1
V: TRBV30
CDR3: CAWSTGTGGTEAFF
DNA: TGTGCCTGGAGTACAGGGACAGGGGGAACTGAAGCTTTCTTT

size: NA
D: TRBD2
J: TRBJ2-1
V: TRBV6-5
CDR3: CASSYSASGRGEQFF
DNA: TGTGCCAGCAGTTACTCGGCTAGCGGGAGGGGAGAGCAGTTCTTC

size: NA
D: NA
J: TRBJ2-7
V: TRBV20-1
CDR3: CSARRGSEQYF
DNA: TGCAGTGCTAGACGGGGAAGCGAGCAGTACTTC

size: NA
D: NA
J: TRBJ1-2
V: TRBV2
CDR3: CASLLTKSSPHYGYTF
DNA: TGTGCCAGCCTCCTCACTAAATCCTCACCCCACTATGGCTACACCTTC

size: NA
D: NA
J: TRBJ2-2
V: TRBV19
CDR3: CASSQLVSDTGELFF
DNA: TGTGCCAGTAGCCAACTCGTAAGCGACACCGGGGAGCTGTTTTTT

size: NA
D: NA
J: TRBJ2-7
V: TRBV2
CDR3: CATNGRGREQYF
DNA: TGTGCCACCAACGGCCGGGGTAGGGAGCAGTACTTC

size: NA
D: TRBD1
J: TRBJ1-6
V: TRBV2
CDR3: CASRLTGGARLTYNSPLHF
DNA: TGTGCCAGCAGATTGACAGGGGGCGCGCGATTAACCTATAATTCACCCCTCCACTTT

size: NA
D: NA
J: TRBJ1-4
V: TRBV28
CDR3: CATQGTNEKLFF
DNA: TGTGCCACCCAGGGAACTAATGAAAAACTGTTTTTT

size: NA
D: TRBD1
J: TRBJ2-7
V: TRBV29-1
CDR3: CSVVRGQEPYEQYF
DNA: TGCAGCGTTGTGAGGGGACAGGAACCCTACGAGCAGTACTTC

size: few
D: NA
J: TRBJ1-1
V: TRBV20-1
CDR3: CSAREGTEAFF
DNA: TGCAGTGCTAGGGAGGGAACTGAAGCTTTCTTT

size: NA
D: TRBD1
J: TRBJ1-1
V: TRBV27
CDR3: CASSSQASGGLNTEAFF
DNA: TGTGCCAGCAGTTCGCAGGCTTCAGGGGGCTTGAACACTGAAGCTTTCTTT

size: NA
D: NA
J: TRBJ1-1
V: TRBV5-1
CDR3: CASSTPPTGNTEAFF
DNA: TGCGCCAGCAGCACACCTCCGACGGGGAACACTGAAGCTTTCTTT

size: NA
D: NA
J: TRBJ1-2
V: TRBV2
CDR3: CASNRGQNNYGYTF
DNA: TGTGCCAGCAACCGGGGACAAAATAACTATGGCTACACCTTC

size: few
D: TRBD2
J: TRBJ2-5
V: TRBV5-4
CDR3: CASSLAGGVQETQYF
DNA: TGTGCCAGCAGCTTGGCGGGAGGGGTACAAGAGACCCAGTACTTC

size: few
D: NA
J: TRBJ2-1
V: TRBV10-3
CDR3: CAISVEYYYNEQFF
DNA: TGTGCCATCAGTGTAGAATACTACTACAATGAGCAGTTCTTC

size: NA
D: TRBD2
J: TRBJ2-7
V: TRBV25-1
CDR3: CASSCSPQREFNEQYF
DNA: TGTGCCAGCAGTTGTTCCCCCCAGCGGGAGTTCAACGAGCAGTACTTC

size: NA
D: NA
J: TRBJ1-2
V: TRBV5-6
CDR3: CASSLQVFDGYTF
DNA: TGTGCCAGCAGCTTGCAGGTATTTGATGGCTACACCTTC

size: NA
D: TRBD2
J: TRBJ2-3
V: TRBV4-1
CDR3: CASSPTLAGGTIDTQYF
DNA: TGCGCCAGCAGCCCCACTCTAGCGGGAGGGACCATAGATACGCAGTATTTT